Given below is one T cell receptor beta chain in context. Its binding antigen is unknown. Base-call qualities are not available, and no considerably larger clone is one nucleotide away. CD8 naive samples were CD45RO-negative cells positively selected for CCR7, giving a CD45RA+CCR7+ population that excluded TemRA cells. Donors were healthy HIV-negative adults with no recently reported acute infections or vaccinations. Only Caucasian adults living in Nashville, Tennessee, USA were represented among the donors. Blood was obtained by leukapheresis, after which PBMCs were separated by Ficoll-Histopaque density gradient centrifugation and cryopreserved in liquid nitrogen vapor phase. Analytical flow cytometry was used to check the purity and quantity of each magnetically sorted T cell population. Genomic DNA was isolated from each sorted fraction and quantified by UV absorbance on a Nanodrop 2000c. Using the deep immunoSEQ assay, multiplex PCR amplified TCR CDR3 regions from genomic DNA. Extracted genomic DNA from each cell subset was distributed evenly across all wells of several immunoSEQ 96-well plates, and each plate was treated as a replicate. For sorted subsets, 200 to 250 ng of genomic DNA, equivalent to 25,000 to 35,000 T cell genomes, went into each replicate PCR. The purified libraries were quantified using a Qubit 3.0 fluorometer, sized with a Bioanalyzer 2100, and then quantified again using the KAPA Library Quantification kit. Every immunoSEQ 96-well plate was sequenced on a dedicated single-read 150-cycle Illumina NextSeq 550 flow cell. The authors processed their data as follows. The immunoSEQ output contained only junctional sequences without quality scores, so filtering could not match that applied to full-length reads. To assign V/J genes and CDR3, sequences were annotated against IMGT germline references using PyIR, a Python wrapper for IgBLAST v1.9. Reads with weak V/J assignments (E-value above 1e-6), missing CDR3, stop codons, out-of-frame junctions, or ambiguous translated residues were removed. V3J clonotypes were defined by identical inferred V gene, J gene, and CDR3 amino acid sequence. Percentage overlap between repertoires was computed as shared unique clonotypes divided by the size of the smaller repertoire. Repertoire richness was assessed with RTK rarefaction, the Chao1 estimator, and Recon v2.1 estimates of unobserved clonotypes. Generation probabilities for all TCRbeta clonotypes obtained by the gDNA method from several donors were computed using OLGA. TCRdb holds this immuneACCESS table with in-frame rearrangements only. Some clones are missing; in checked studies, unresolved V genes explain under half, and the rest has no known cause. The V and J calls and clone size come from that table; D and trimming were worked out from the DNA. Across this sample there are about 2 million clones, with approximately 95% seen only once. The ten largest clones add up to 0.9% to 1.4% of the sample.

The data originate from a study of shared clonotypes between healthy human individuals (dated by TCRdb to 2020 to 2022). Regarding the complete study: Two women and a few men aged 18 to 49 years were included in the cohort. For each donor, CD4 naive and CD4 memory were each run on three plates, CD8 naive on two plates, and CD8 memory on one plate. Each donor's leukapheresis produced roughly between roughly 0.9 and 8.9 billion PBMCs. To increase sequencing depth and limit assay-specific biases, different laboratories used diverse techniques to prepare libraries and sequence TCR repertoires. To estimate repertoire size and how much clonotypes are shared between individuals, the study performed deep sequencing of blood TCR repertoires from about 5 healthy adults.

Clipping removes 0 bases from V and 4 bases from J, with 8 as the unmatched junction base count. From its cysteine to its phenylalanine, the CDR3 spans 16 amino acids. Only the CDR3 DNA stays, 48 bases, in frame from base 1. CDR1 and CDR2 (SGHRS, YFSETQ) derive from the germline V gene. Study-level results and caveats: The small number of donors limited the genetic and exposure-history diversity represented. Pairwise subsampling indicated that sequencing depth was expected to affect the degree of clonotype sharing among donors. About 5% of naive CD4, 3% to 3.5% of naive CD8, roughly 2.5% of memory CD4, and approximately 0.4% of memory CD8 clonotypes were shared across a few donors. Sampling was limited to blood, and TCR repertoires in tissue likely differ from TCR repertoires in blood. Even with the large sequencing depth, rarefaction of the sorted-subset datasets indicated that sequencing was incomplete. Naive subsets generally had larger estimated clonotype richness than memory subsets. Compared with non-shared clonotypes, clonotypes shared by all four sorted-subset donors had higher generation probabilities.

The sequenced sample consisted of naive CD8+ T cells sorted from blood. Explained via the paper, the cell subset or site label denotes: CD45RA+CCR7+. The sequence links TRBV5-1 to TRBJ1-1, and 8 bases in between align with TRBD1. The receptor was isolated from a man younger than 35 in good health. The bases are TGCGCCAGCAGCTTGGGTTTTCAGGGGGCGATCACTGAAGCTTTCTTT. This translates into CASSLGFQGAITEAFF.